This paragraph reports one T cell receptor beta chain. It lacks a known antigen. Per-base qualities were not stored, and no clone one base away is much larger. From the cysteine up to the phenylalanine, the CDR3 has a length of 16 residues. Only the CDR3 portion is preserved as DNA: 48 bases, with reading frame beginning at the first base. The germline V gene yields KGHSH for CDR1 and LQKENI for CDR2. From V the trimming removes 3 bases and from J it removes 4 bases, while the gene matches leave 5 bases of the junction unaccounted for. RNA was extracted with the RNeasy kit and roughly 0.45 to 1 ug was reverse transcribed using random hexamers. The immunoSEQ multiplex PCR assay, covering 54 Vbeta and 13 Jbeta segments, was used to amplify TCR beta CDR3 regions. Bias from PCR amplification was corrected by using a synthetic template baseline for primer optimization and for computational correction. In the paper's pipeline: Reads were annotated to V, D and J genes per IMGT and analyzed with immunoSEQ Analyzer, keeping only productive sequences. Clonality was calculated as one minus the Shannon entropy normalized by log2 of the number of productive unique sequences. For each patient and control, public and private clones were evaluated within the 100 most prevalent clones. Susac-specific clones were defined as absent from healthy and MS cohorts, 850 to 1,300 published viral clones and other ImmuneACCESS disease sequences. Clones were called with MiXCR by TCRdb after fastp trimmed the public reads at Q25, and only in-frame beta chains were retained. Each CDR3 protein gets just one entry, which takes the most common genes and DNA from the rows behind it. The V and J calls were not made by the authors but by TCRdb's processing. The sample profile shows about 190,000 distinct CDR3 sequences; more than 85% of them were found once. The biggest ten clones account for 0.085% to 0.1% of the sample.

Peripheral blood CD8+ and CD4+ T cells from healthy donors, Susac syndrome patients and multiple sclerosis patients were profiled using high-throughput TCR beta sequencing. Susac syndrome patients met recently defined diagnostic criteria for definite or probable disease. Bulk CD8+ and CD4+ T cells were purified by magnetic negative isolation, while CD8+ TEMRA cells were enriched using FACS. Blood was drawn into EDTA tubes, processed within 24 hours, and PBMCs were isolated by density gradient centrifugation. PBMCs intended for TCR sequencing were frozen in liquid nitrogen and were later thawed in a 37 degrees C water bath. Purity of sorted or isolated CD4+, CD8+ and CD8+ TEMRA cells was at least 90%. The sample belongs to a study of CD8 T cells in Susac syndrome (dated by TCRdb to between 2019 and 2020). Study-level background: Of the Susac syndrome patients who were sequenced, roughly 6 had clinically active disease and roughly 8 were in clinical remission. At the time of blood withdrawal, Susac syndrome patients were either therapy-naive, taking corticosteroids (with some also receiving IVIg), or on IVIg alone. Whether CD8+ T cell activation and differentiation in Susac syndrome was antigen driven was tested using repertoire sequencing. Beyond this particular receptor, the publication reports: The number of individuals in the TCR sequencing and HLA analysis was recognized as being relatively small. The CD4+ T cell repertoire of patients with Susac syndrome showed no detectable clonal expansion.

The sequenced sample consisted of CD4+ T cells from PBMCs. The chain uses TRBV18 and TRBJ2-7; TRBD2 matches 14 bases in the middle. This receptor was identified in a human donor with Susac syndrome. The sequence in DNA is TGTGCCAGCTCACCGGAGGGACTAGCGGGAGTTTACGAGCAGTACTTC. Its protein reads: CASSPEGLAGVYEQYF.